The 12 T cell receptor beta chains listed next were all sequenced from one sample in a study of fetal regulatory T cell absence and autoimmunity (dated by TCRdb to 2015 to 2018). Library method: the immunoSEQ multiplex PCR assay. The clones in this table, taken by TCRdb from immuneACCESS, are in-frame only. Not every clone is retained; where verified, under half of the shortfall comes from an unresolved V gene, and the cause of the rest is unknown. The sample profile shows tens of thousands of clones; around 83% of them were found once. The top ten clones comprise about 0.41% of the sample. Sequenced: cord blood. The receptor source for this set is a newborn boy with IPEX syndrome.

The chain recombines TRBV13 with TRBJ2-5; 8 nucleotides agree with TRBD2. This CDR3 has 15 residues. The V gene's germline CDR1 is PRHDT and CDR2 FYEKMQ (reference sequence). J was trimmed by 4 bases and V by 8 bases; bases with no gene match: 12. The CDR3 bases are TGTGCCAGCGCTCCGGGACTAGGGCCTCCAGAGACCCAGTACTTC. Amino acids: CASAPGLGPPETQYF.

The chain couples TRBV19 to TRBJ2-3; 11 bases are a match to TRBD2. With 9 bases clipped from V and 3 bases from J, the junction kept 2 bases outside the gene matches. Germline V gene sequence: CDR1 LNHDA, CDR2 SQIVND (reference sequence). CDR3 size: 13 residues. The CDR3 coding sequence is TGTGCCAGATTAGCGGGGGGGACAGATACGCAGTATTTT. Its translation is CARLAGGTDTQYF.

The chain uses TRBV5-6 and TRBJ1-1; D unclear. Germline V lookup: CDR1 SGHDT, CDR2 YYEEEE. Trimming took 1 base from V and 0 from J, leaving 7 bases between them. The CDR3 length is 14 residues. CDR3 coding DNA: TGTGCCAGCAGCTTGCCGGCGTTGAACACTGAAGCTTTCTTT. It yields the protein CASSLPALNTEAFF.

The V gene is TRBV7-2, the J gene TRBJ2-4; D not certain. The CDR3 loop spans 14 amino acids. Trimming shortened V by 3 bases and J by 1 base, and 7 bases separated the two germline ends. The germline V gene has CDR1 SGHTA and CDR2 FQGNSA. The CDR3 here is CASSFRSAKNIQYF. CDR3 bases: TGTGCCAGCAGCTTCCGATCGGCCAAAAACATTCAGTACTTC.

The chain couples TRBV5-1 to TRBJ1-6; the D is unclear. Trimming left V 0 bases short and J 6 bases short, with 19 bases between. This CDR3 has 18 residues. CDR1 is SGHRS and CDR2 is YFSETQ in the germline V gene. As DNA, the CDR3 is TGCGCCAGCAGCTTGGGATGGGCCGTTAATTCCGTTAATTCACCCCTCCACTTT. Protein product: CASSLGWAVNSVNSPLHF.

The genes are TRBV6-6 and TRBJ1-2, with D unclear. This CDR3 region has 14 residues. Germline values: CDR1 MNHNY, CDR2 SVGAGI (reference sequence). Trimming took off 6 bases at V and 4 bases at J, with 15 bases between the two ends. CDR3 region: CASSRIWRAYGYTF. In nucleotides, the CDR3 is TGTGCCAGCAGCCGCATATGGAGGGCCTATGGCTACACCTTC.

The chain uses TRBV30 and TRBJ1-1; no definite D call. V dropped 4 bases and J dropped 3 bases, with 18 bases sitting between them. This CDR3 comprises 15 residues. Germline V gene data show CDR1 as GTSNPN and CDR2 as SVGIG (reference sequence). The CDR3 here is CAWIPGLLGDTEAFF. The DNA of the CDR3 is TGTGCCTGGATCCCAGGCTTGCTTGGGGACACTGAAGCTTTCTTT.

In this sample, this clone turned up once. The genes are TRBV5-1 and TRBJ1-1; possible D gene TRBD1, 6 bases. This CDR3 spans 14 amino acids. Per the germline V gene, CDR1 is SGHRS and CDR2 is YFSETQ. V lost 2 bases and J 3 bases, leaving 11 bases between the germline ends. In nucleotides, the CDR3 is TGCGCCAGCAGCTTTCGGGGGCGGGACACTGAAGCTTTCTTT. Amino acid sequence: CASSFRGRDTEAFF.

V and J are TRBV14 and TRBJ1-6; D gene ambiguous. V was cut by 4 bases and J by 6 bases, with 13 bases left in between. Germline values: CDR1 SGHDN, CDR2 FVKESK. The CDR3 is made up of 15 amino acids. CDR3 residues: CASSPVGRINSPLHF. The DNA for the CDR3 is TGTGCCAGCAGCCCGGTTGGACGGATTAATTCACCCCTCCACTTT.

This CDR3 is CASSDPQRGYTF. The DNA of the CDR3 is TGTGCCAGCAGTGATCCCCAAAGGGGCTACACCTTC. The genes are TRBV2 and TRBJ1-2; D not resolved. Trimming took 3 bases from V and 8 from J, leaving 10 bases between them. From germline, CDR1 is SNHLY and CDR2 FYNNEI. The CDR3 extends over 12 amino acids.

The chain joins TRBV6-5 to TRBJ1-2, with 9 bases identical to TRBD1. After removal of 2 bases from V and 8 bases from J, the junction contained 6 bases not matched to a gene. Germline V gene data show CDR1 as MNHEY and CDR2 as SVGAGI. CDR3 length: 14 amino acids. The CDR3 sequence is CASSYPGQGDGYTF. The CDR3 region has the DNA TGTGCCAGCAGTTACCCGGGACAGGGAGACGGCTACACCTTC.

CDR3 in amino acids: CASRSQDRGPPYSGNTIYF. CDR3 DNA sequence: TGTGCCAGCAGGTCCCAAGACAGGGGCCCTCCATACTCTGGAAACACCATATATTTT. The rearrangement links TRBV7-9 to TRBJ1-3; TRBD1 matches at 8 bases. This CDR3 contains 19 residues. The germline CDR1 and CDR2 sequences are SEHNR and FQNEAQ (reference sequence). Trimming at V came to 6 bases and at J to 0 bases, leaving 16 bases not matched to a gene.